This TCR beta chain was recovered during a study of T cells in Graves' hyperthyroidism and ophthalmopathy. Study-wide points: Ophthalmopathy stood apart from stable hyperthyroidism in a 13 V-J model. Ophthalmopathy prediction by the model preceded onset by a median approximately 5.9 months. In the blood, most expanded thyroid clonotypes above 0.001 appeared as well.

About this clonotype: Its antigen remains unidentified.

The CDR3 spans 15 residues. J gave up 4 bases and V 0 bases, and 3 bases lay outside the gene matches. Germline V gives CDR1 ENHRY, CDR2 SYGVKD. Researchers amplified the TCR beta CDR3 regions from RNA transcripts. HTBI primers were the set used in a first-round RT-PCR of the TCR CDR3. TCRdb re-analysed the multiplex PCR reads in MiXCR, keeping a single row per CDR3 protein. The sample carries roughly 330,000 distinct CDR3 sequences, 16% recorded once. Patients between 18 and 65 years old had hyperthyroidism, newly diagnosed and lasting under 2 months. The gene calls are TRBV10-3 and TRBJ2-4; 7 nucleotides match TRBD1. The sequence came from a man aged 25 to 45 with Graves' hyperthyroidism. Sequencing input: blood. The CDR3, as DNA: TGTGCCATCAGTGAGTCGAGACAGGGTAAAAACATTCAGTACTTC. Amino acid sequence: CAISESRQGKNIQYF.